This T cell receptor (beta chain) was sequenced for a study of shared clonotypes between healthy human individuals. The study, taken as a whole, reports: Around 5% was the fraction of naive CD4 clonotypes found shared across several donors.

Trimming stripped 3 bases from V and 7 bases from J, with 17 bases between. This CDR3 is built from 15 residues. Germline V gene sequence: CDR1 WNHNN, CDR2 SYGVQD (reference sequence). The assay was immunoSEQ multiplex PCR, and TCRdb's table has in-frame clones only and misses some. The data contain 2 million to 3 million clones, around 94% of them seen just once; the ten biggest clones take up more than 0.12%. Note on this clone: As yet, its antigen is unknown.

J is TRBJ2-3 and V is TRBV10-1, with D possibly TRBD2 on 5 matching bases. The receptor was derived from a man aged 18 to 29 in good health. The material sequenced was naive CD4+ T cells sorted from blood. Subset given: CD45RA+ positively selected. The CDR3 DNA follows: TGCGCCAGCAGTGACCCCTCGCGAGCCGGGAATACGCAGTATTTT. Translation gives CASSDPSRAGNTQYF.